The rows below give T cell receptor beta chains drawn from one sample of a study of T cells after yellow fever vaccination. TCRdb used MiXCR to reprocess the 5' RACE reads, holding one entry per CDR3 protein. The table has around 260,000 distinct CDR3 sequences, 5.2% seen once. This sample comprised CD4+ T cells sorted from PBMCs, obtained on the day of the yellow fever booster vaccination. The receptors shown here come from a man younger than 30 who received the YFV17D yellow fever vaccine. Both conserved end residues are part of each CDR3. The order of the fields is V gene, D gene, J gene, clone size, CDR3 DNA, CDR3 protein. The D gene is left open where the match is weak. Not every row has a clone size; where given, it reads once, few, many or a size class.

TRBV7-3,.,TRBJ1-1,.,TGTGCCAGCAGCTTTAAGTTCGGGGGAATGAACACTGAAGCTTTCTTT,CASSFKFGGMNTEAFF
TRBV11-2,.,TRBJ1-2,.,TGTGCCAGCAGCTTAGCCCCCATCGGGTACACCTTC,CASSLAPIGYTF
TRBV7-3,.,TRBJ2-3,few,TGTGCCAGCAGCTTAAGCGCGATGACAGATACGCAGTATTTT,CASSLSAMTDTQYF
TRBV19,.,TRBJ1-6,.,TGTGCCAGTAGTATAGGGTATAATTCACCCCTCCACTTT,CASSIGYNSPLHF
TRBV6-5,TRBD1,TRBJ1-5,.,TGTGCCAGCAGTTCTCTGACAGGGATCAATCAGCCCCAGCATTTT,CASSSLTGINQPQHF
TRBV7-2,.,TRBJ2-5,few,TGTGCCAGCAGCCCCATTGTGCAAGAGACCCAGTACTTC,CASSPIVQETQYF
TRBV6-7,TRBD2,TRBJ2-5,.,TGTGCCAGCAGTTACTCGATGGCCCTAGCGGGGGGCAAAGAGACCCAGTACTTC,CASSYSMALAGGKETQYF
TRBV7-8,TRBD2,TRBJ2-3,many,TGTGCCAGCAGCCCCGGGGGGGGGGCGAAGATTAGCACAGATACGCAGTATTTT,CASSPGGGAKISTDTQYF
TRBV5-1,TRBD2,TRBJ2-2,few,TGCGCCAGCAGCTTCCTAGCGGGGTATTCGAACACCGGGGAGCTGTTTTTT,CASSFLAGYSNTGELFF
TRBV7-2,.,TRBJ2-2,many,TGTGCCAGCAGCCCCCCCCTCAGGAGGCGCACGGTCGGGGAGCTGTTTTTT,CASSPPLRRRTVGELFF
TRBV14,.,TRBJ2-7,many,TGTGCCAGCAGCACAGTACGTATCGACGATAACACCTACGAGCAGTACTTC,CASSTVRIDDNTYEQYF
TRBV7-2,TRBD2,TRBJ2-1,.,TGTGCCAGCAGCTCTCCGGGACTAGAGCAGTTCTTC,CASSSPGLEQFF
TRBV29-1,.,TRBJ2-1,.,TGCAGCGTTCGGGGGCGTCTCTACAATGAGCAGTTCTTC,CSVRGRLYNEQFF
TRBV10-3,.,TRBJ2-1,.,TGTGCCATCAGTGAGTCGGGGGCGGGATCCTACAATGAGCAGTTCTTC,CAISESGAGSYNEQFF
TRBV12-2,.,TRBJ2-1,many,TGTGCAAGTCGCTTGTCTAGCGGTGGTGAGCAGTTCTTC,CASRLSSGGEQFF
TRBV6-5,.,TRBJ1-1,.,TGTGCCAGCAGTCGCGGCGCTGAAGCTTTCTTT,CASSRGAEAFF
TRBV4-2,.,TRBJ2-2,.,TGTGCCAGCAGCCAAGCGGGGGCAGGGAACACCGGGGAGCTGTTTTTT,CASSQAGAGNTGELFF
TRBV27,.,TRBJ2-3,many,TGTGCCAGCGGAATTGCGTCCAGCACAGATACGCAGTATTTT,CASGIASSTDTQYF
TRBV3-1,.,TRBJ2-3,.,TGTGCCAGCAGCCAAGGTATAGCGAGAAGCACAGATACGCAGTATTTT,CASSQGIARSTDTQYF
TRBV20-1,.,TRBJ1-6,few,TGCAGTGCTAGAGACGGAAACAGTTTTAATTCACCCCTCCACTTT,CSARDGNSFNSPLHF
TRBV12-3/TRBV12-4,.,TRBJ1-5,.,TGTGCCAGCAGCCCCGTCGTAGATAGCAATCAGCCCCAGCATTTT,CASSPVVDSNQPQHF
TRBV5-6,TRBD1,TRBJ1-2,.,TGTGCCAGCAGGTTATCCGGGACAGACTATGGCTACACCTTC,CASRLSGTDYGYTF
TRBV5-4,TRBD2,TRBJ2-5,many,TGTGCCAGCAGCAGCGGACTAGCGGGGGCTTTGGAAGAGACCCAGTACTTC,CASSSGLAGALEETQYF
TRBV2,.,TRBJ2-5,few,TGTGCCAGCATGAGCGGGCTGGGGGAGACCCAGTACTTC,CASMSGLGETQYF
TRBV4-3,TRBD1,TRBJ1-6,.,TGCGCCAGCAGCCAGGGGACAGGGGGTAATACACCCCTCCACTTT,CASSQGTGGNTPLHF
TRBV7-6,TRBD2,TRBJ2-3,.,TGTGCCAGCAGCATCAGAGCGGGGGAAGCAGATACGCAGTATTTT,CASSIRAGEADTQYF
TRBV19,.,TRBJ1-5,few,TGTGCCAGTAGTATGAGACCGGGAAACGGCAATCAGCCCCAGCATTTT,CASSMRPGNGNQPQHF
TRBV3-1,.,TRBJ2-3,few,TGTGCCAGCAGCCAAGGGCCTCGGGGTATCGAGGGTAGCACAGATACGCAGTATTTT,CASSQGPRGIEGSTDTQYF
TRBV3-1,.,TRBJ1-1,few,TGTGCCAGCAGCCAAGATCTCCTTCATCCGGGCACTGAAGCTTTCTTT,CASSQDLLHPGTEAFF
TRBV4-1,TRBD1,TRBJ1-5,.,TGCGCCAGCAGCCAGGGTCTGGGACAGGGCCTAAATCAGCCCCAGCATTTT,CASSQGLGQGLNQPQHF
TRBV10-2,.,TRBJ2-1,few,TGCGCCAGCAGTGAGGTGCGACAGGCTTACAATGAGCAGTTCTTC,CASSEVRQAYNEQFF